This TCR beta chain was found in a study of blood T cell repertoires in COVID-19 (TCRdb year 2020). Context from the whole study: Collaborator samples came from the United States, Italy and Spain and covered acute and convalescent phases of COVID-19. Subjects who had been exposed to COVID-19, were actively infected with it, or had recovered from it provided the deeply sampled blood TCRbeta repertoires that made up the dataset. The material from the prospective study consisted of cDNA or gDNA derived from T cells, B-cell-depleted T cells, or PBMCs. The repertoires were released in a freely available public database meant as a resource for research on the immune response to SARS-CoV-2. Where available, HLA class I and class II types were obtained from metadata supplied by the sample provider rather than from assay-based typing. Sample metadata almost always included a de-identified subject ID, COVID-19 status, age in years and sex. Samples came from the ongoing ImmuneRACE study (first 160 participants) plus 1,254 subjects from 6 global collaborators. What the work shows at the level of the full study, not this receptor alone: Clinical and demographic metadata were provided uncurated, with the amount varying by source and participant.

Comments on this clone: Its binding antigen is unknown. The sample holds no much larger clone one base away, and base qualities are not on file.

Whole blood was collected in K2EDTA tubes by collaborating institutions according to the institutions' own protocols. Collaborator samples were shipped for TCRbeta analysis as frozen whole blood, isolated PBMCs, or DNA extracted from either sample type. The CDR3 runs 17 residues from the cysteine to the phenylalanine. The only DNA kept is the CDR3, 51 bases in frame from the first base. CDR1 and CDR2, per the germline V gene (reference sequence), are LNHNV and YYDKDF. V drops 0 bases and J drops 7 bases, leaving 16 bases in between. TCRbeta CDR3 regions were amplified from genomic DNA using the immunoSEQ Assay, a bias-controlled multiplex PCR. Processing in the source paper ran as follows. Within the assay, amplification of reference gene primers was used to estimate how many nucleated cells each sample contained. Sequence reads were collapsed and filtered to measure the absolute abundance of every unique TCRbeta CDR3 rearrangement. For each sample, productive Simpson clonality was calculated as the square root of Simpson's diversity index across productive rearrangements. Here the immuneACCESS table is served through TCRdb, limited to in-frame sequences with V and J called. Missing clones are a known gap in these copies; in checked studies unresolved V genes cover under half, and the rest lacks a known reason. That table gives V, J and clone size, and the DNA gave D and trimming. Present in this sample are just under 40,000 clones, 79% of which were seen just once. 23% of the sample is taken by the ten largest.

Recombination joined TRBV15 with TRBJ2-6; the D gene identity is not certain. Sample: peripheral blood. This TCR was recovered from a man aged 70 or older with acute or convalescent COVID-19. At the DNA level, the sequence is TGTGCCACCAGCAGAGATCTACTGCCTGATGTCGCCAACGTCCTGACTTTC. This translates into CATSRDLLPDVANVLTF.